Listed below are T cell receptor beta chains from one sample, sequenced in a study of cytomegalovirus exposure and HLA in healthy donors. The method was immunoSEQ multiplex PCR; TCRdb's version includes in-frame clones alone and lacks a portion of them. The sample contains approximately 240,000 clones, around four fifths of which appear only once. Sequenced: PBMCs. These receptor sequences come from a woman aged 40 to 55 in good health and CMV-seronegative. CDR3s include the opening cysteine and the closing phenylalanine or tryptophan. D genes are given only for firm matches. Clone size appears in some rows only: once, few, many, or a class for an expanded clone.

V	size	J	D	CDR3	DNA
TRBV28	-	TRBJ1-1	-	CASSPLSGRAFF	TGTGCCAGCAGTCCCCTCTCGGGGAGGGCTTTCTTT
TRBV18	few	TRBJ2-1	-	CASSSTGSNEQFF	TGTGCCAGCTCATCTACAGGTTCCAATGAGCAGTTCTTC
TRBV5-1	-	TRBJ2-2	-	CASRRQDDGELFF	TGCGCCAGCAGAAGACAGGATGACGGGGAGCTGTTTTTT
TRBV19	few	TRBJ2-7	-	CASSIDLGHPYEQYF	TGTGCCAGTAGTATAGATCTTGGGCACCCCTACGAGCAGTACTTC
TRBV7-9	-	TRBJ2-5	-	CASSSLTSSGDF	TGTGCCAGCAGCTCCCTAACGAGCTCCGGAGACTTC
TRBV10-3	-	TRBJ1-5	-	CAISESTRDQPQHF	TGTGCCATCAGTGAGTCGACTCGCGATCAGCCCCAGCATTTT
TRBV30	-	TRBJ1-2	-	CAWSVSRGPSGYTF	TGTGCCTGGAGTGTTAGTAGAGGGCCTAGTGGCTACACCTTC
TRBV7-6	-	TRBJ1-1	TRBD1	CASSHGQGGTEAFF	TGTGCCAGCAGCCATGGACAGGGAGGCACTGAAGCTTTCTTT
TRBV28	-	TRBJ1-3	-	CASSSSGVGNTIYF	TGTGCCAGCAGTTCGTCAGGGGTCGGAAACACCATATATTTT
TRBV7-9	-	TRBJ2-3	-	CASSYKPPDTQYF	TGTGCCAGCAGCTACAAACCCCCAGATACGCAGTATTTT
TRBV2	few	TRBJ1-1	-	CARSRDTEAFF	TGTGCCAGATCCAGGGACACTGAAGCTTTCTTT
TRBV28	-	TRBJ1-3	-	CASSLLGQAGNTIYF	TGTGCCAGCAGTTTGTTGGGGCAGGCGGGAAACACCATATATTTT
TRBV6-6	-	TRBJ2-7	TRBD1	CASSYLRQGVKYEQYF	TGTGCCAGCAGTTACCTCCGGCAGGGGGTAAAATACGAGCAGTACTTC
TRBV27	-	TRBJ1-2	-	CAAVGPSYGYTF	TGTGCCGCAGTGGGGCCTTCCTATGGCTACACCTTC
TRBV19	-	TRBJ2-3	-	CASSTPPPADTQYF	TGTGCCAGTAGTACTCCTCCCCCAGCAGATACGCAGTATTTT
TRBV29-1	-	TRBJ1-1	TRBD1	CSVVTPGGNTEAFF	TGCAGCGTTGTGACGCCAGGGGGGAACACTGAAGCTTTCTTT
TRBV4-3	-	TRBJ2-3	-	CASSQEIPARFTDTQYF	TGCGCCAGCAGCCAAGAAATCCCGGCCAGGTTCACAGATACGCAGTATTTT
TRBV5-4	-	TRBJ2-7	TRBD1	CAIRDSRSYEQYF	TGTGCCATCCGGGACAGTAGAAGTTACGAGCAGTACTTC
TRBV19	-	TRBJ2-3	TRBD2	CASRTASGGHTDTQYF	TGTGCCAGTAGGACCGCTAGCGGGGGGCACACAGATACGCAGTATTTT
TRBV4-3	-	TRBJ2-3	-	CASSQGGSGVGPDTQYF	TGCGCCAGCAGCCAAGGGGGTTCAGGGGTTGGGCCAGATACGCAGTATTTT
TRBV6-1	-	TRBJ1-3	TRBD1	CASSEWTGTGNTIYF	TGTGCCAGCAGTGAATGGACAGGGACAGGAAACACCATATATTTT
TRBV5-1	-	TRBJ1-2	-	CASSIDTANYGYTF	TGCGCCAGCAGCATCGACACCGCTAACTATGGCTACACCTTC
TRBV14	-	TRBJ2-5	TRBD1	CASSQRRTGLWETQYF	TGTGCCAGCAGCCAGCGACGGACAGGGCTCTGGGAGACCCAGTACTTC
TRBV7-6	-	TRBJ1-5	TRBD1	CASSLVSGGDQPQHF	TGTGCCAGCAGCTTAGTATCAGGGGGCGATCAGCCCCAGCATTTT
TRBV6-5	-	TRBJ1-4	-	CASSEQGGGEKLFF	TGTGCCAGCAGTGAACAGGGTGGAGGTGAAAAACTGTTTTTT
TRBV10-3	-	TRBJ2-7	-	CAISVDGALGEQYF	TGTGCCATCAGTGTTGATGGGGCGCTGGGAGAGCAGTACTTC
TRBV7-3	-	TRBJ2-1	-	CASSLGGGANEQFF	TGTGCCAGCAGCCTCGGAGGAGGAGCAAATGAGCAGTTCTTC
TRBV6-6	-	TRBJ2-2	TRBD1	CASNIILRGPAGELFF	TGTGCCAGCAACATAATACTTAGGGGGCCGGCCGGGGAGCTGTTTTTT
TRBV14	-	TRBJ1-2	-	CASGGASGYGYTF	TGTGCCAGCGGAGGCGCATCGGGCTATGGCTACACCTTC
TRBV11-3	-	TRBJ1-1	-	CASSDPGGGNTEAFF	TGTGCCAGCAGCGACCCGGGGGGCGGGAACACTGAAGCTTTCTTT
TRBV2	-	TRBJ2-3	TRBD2	CASSPWGASGADTQYF	TGTGCCAGCAGTCCGTGGGGGGCTAGCGGGGCAGATACGCAGTATTTT